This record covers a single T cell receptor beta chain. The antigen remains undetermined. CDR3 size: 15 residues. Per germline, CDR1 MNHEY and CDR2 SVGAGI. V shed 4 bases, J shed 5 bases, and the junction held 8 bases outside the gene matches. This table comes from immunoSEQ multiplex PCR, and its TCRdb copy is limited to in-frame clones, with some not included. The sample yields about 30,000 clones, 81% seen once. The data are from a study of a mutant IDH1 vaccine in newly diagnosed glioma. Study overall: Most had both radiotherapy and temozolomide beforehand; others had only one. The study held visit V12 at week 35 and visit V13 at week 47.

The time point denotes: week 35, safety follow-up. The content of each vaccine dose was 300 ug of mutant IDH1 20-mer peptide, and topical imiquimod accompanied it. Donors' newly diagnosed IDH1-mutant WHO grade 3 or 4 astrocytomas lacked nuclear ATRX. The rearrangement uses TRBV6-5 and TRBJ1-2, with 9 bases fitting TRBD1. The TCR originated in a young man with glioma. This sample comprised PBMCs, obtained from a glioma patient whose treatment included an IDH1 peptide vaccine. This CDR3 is CASSFGQGFRYGYTF. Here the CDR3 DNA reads TGTGCCAGCAGTTTCGGACAGGGGTTTAGGTATGGCTACACCTTC.